Reported below is one T cell receptor beta chain. Antigen: not known. Amplified TCR beta CDR3 regions came from RNA transcripts. TCR CDR3 regions were first amplified by RT-PCR with HTBI primers. MiXCR, run by TCRdb on the multiplex PCR reads, gives a single entry per CDR3 protein. The table includes hundreds of thousands of distinct CDR3 sequences, 35% to 55% detected once. Participants, patients aged 18 to 65, had newly diagnosed hyperthyroidism with a duration under 2 months. The diagnoses drew upon clinical symptoms, serum thyroxine and TRAb, thyroid ultrasound and orbital computed tomography. This entry belongs to a study of T cells in Graves' hyperthyroidism and ophthalmopathy. Overall study results and limits: Blood also carried most thyroid clonotypes expanded above 0.001.

Germline V gene data show CDR1 as ENHRY and CDR2 as SYGVKD. V dropped 0 bases and J dropped 12 bases, with 12 bases sitting between them. CDR3 size: 13 residues. J is TRBJ1-5 and V is TRBV10-3; D may be TRBD1 (6 bases). The receptor's source is a woman between 18 and 29 years old with Graves' hyperthyroidism. The sample taken for sequencing was peripheral blood or thyroid tissue (not recorded which). The chain's CDR3 is CAISESAAGDQHF. CDR3 nucleotides: TGTGCCATCAGTGAGTCGGCGGCAGGGGACCAGCATTTT.